The 8 T cell receptor beta chains presented below share a single source sample, sequenced in a study of vaccination and CD4 T cells after COVID-19. The treatment is: roughly nine-day PBMC culture with coronavirus spike peptide pools or control peptides (ViraFEST assay). Scientists ran DNA taken from cultured CD4+ T cells through the Oncomine TCR Beta short-read assay for sequencing. TCRdb ran MiXCR on the PCR reads and lists one entry per CDR3 protein. The sample carries 9,500 or so distinct CDR3 sequences, about 70% recorded once. Their target antigens are unknown. This specimen consisted of CD4+ T cells from blood, cultured in vitro, obtained before SARS-CoV-2 vaccination. The source is a human donor who had recovered from COVID-19.

The chain employs TRBV29-1 and TRBJ1-2; 7 bases match TRBD1. V trimming: 5 bases; J trimming: 5 bases; junction bases outside the gene matches: 11. There are 14 residues in the CDR3. Germline V gives CDR1 SQVTM, CDR2 ANQGSEA. The CDR3 protein is CSVTPSDRAYGYTF. DNA for the CDR3: TGCAGCGTTACCCCTAGCGACAGGGCGTATGGCTACACCTTC.

This chain connects TRBV24-1 to TRBJ2-3; tentatively, D is TRBD1 or TRBD2 (6 bases each). The CDR3 spans 14 residues. Germline V gene lookup returns CDR1 KGHDR and CDR2 SFDVKD. V shed 7 bases and J shed 1 base, with 11 bases lying between them. CDR3 in amino acids: CATRGGYGTDTQYF. The DNA for the CDR3 is TGTGCCACCAGAGGGGGGTACGGCACAGATACGCAGTATTTT.

The gene calls are TRBV5-4 and TRBJ2-3, with 8 bases fitting TRBD2. The germline gives CDR1 SGHNT, CDR2 YYREEE (reference sequence). The trim removed 2 bases at V and 2 bases at J, leaving 4 bases unmatched. The CDR3 spans 15 residues. Here the CDR3 reads CASSLAGAHTDTQYF. The CDR3 nucleotides are TGTGCCAGCAGCTTAGCGGGAGCGCACACAGATACGCAGTATTTT.

V usage is TRBV5-1 and J usage is TRBJ1-2; tentatively, D is TRBD1 (5 bases). Germline lookup yields CDR1 SGHRS and CDR2 YFSETQ. The germline V and J ends were trimmed by 5 bases and 4 bases, with 12 bases remaining between them. This CDR3 spans 13 amino acids. The CDR3 coding sequence is TGCGCCAGCAGTGGGGACGCTGGCTATGGCTACACCTTC. Encoded protein: CASSGDAGYGYTF.

This chain connects TRBV6-2 or TRBV6-3 to TRBJ2-1, with TRBD1 identical over 9 bases. CDR3 length: 12 amino acids. After removal of 4 bases from V and 10 bases from J, the junction contained 2 bases not matched to a gene. The germline V gene encodes CDR1 MNHEY and CDR2 SVGEGT. The CDR3 bases are TGTGCCAGCAGTTCCGACAGGGGGGAGCAGTTCTTC. Translation gives CASSSDRGEQFF.

The chain is built from TRBV6-4 and TRBJ2-6; D not resolved. From germline, CDR1 is MRHNA and CDR2 SNTAGT. Trimming removed 2 bases from V and 0 bases from J, with 2 bases in between. The CDR3 contains 14 residues. This chain's CDR3 is CASSDNSGANVLTF. The CDR3 coding sequence is TGTGCCAGCAGTGACAACTCTGGGGCCAACGTCCTGACTTTC.

The gene calls are TRBV11-2 and TRBJ1-1; 7 positions agree with TRBD1. This CDR3 comprises 13 residues. Germline trimming cut 4 bases from V and 7 bases from J; bases unmatched to any gene: 6. Germline assignment: CDR1 SGHAT and CDR2 FQNNGV. CDR3 loop: CASSSGQMDEAFF. CDR3 DNA: TGTGCCAGCAGCTCGGGACAGATGGATGAAGCTTTCTTT.

The chain couples TRBV4-2 to TRBJ1-5; D possibly corresponds to TRBD1 (6 bases). V gave up 3 bases and J gave up 1 base, with 10 bases separating them. This CDR3 spans 15 amino acids. CDR1 and CDR2 from the germline V gene are LGHNA and YNFKEQ. CDR3 bases: TGTGCCAGCAGCCAGAACGACAGGAGCAATCAGCCCCAGCATTTT. This translates into CASSQNDRSNQPQHF.